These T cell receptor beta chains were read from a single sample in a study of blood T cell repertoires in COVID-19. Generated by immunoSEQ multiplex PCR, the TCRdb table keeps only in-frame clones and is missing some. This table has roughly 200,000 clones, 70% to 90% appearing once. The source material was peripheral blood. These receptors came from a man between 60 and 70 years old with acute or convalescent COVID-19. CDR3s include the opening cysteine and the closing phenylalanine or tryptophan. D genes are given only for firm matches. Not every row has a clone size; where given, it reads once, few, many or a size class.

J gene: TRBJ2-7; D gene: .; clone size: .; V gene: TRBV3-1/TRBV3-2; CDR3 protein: CASSQAYSSYEQYF; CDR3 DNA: TGTGCCAGCAGCCAAGCATACAGCTCCTACGAGCAGTACTTC
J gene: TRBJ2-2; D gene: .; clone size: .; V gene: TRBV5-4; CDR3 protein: CASRVGQNTGELFF; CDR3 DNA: TGTGCCAGCAGGGTGGGGCAGAACACCGGGGAGCTGTTTTTT
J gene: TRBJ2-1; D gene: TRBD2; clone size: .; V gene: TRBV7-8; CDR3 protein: CASSPWTSGSSYNEQFF; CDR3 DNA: TGTGCCAGCAGCCCCTGGACTAGCGGGAGCTCCTACAATGAGCAGTTCTTC
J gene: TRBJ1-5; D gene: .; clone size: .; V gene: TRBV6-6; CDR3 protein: CASSYKATDSNQPQHF; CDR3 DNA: TGTGCCAGCAGTTACAAAGCTACAGATAGCAATCAGCCCCAGCATTTT
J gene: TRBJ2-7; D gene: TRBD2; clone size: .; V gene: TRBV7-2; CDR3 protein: CASSPSTSGSYEQYF; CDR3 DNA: TGTGCCAGCAGCCCGTCGACTAGCGGGAGCTACGAGCAGTACTTC
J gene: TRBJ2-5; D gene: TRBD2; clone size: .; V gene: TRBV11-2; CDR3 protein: CASSPIAGRETQYF; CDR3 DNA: TGTGCCAGCAGCCCCATAGCGGGCCGGGAGACCCAGTACTTC
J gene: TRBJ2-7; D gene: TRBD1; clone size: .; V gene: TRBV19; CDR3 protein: CASSRPGQTHYEQYF; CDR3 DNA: TGTGCCAGTAGTCGGCCGGGACAGACTCACTACGAGCAGTACTTC
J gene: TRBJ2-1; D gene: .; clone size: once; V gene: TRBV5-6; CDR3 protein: CASSLGSSYNEQFF; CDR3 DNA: TGTGCCAGCAGCCTTGGGAGCTCCTACAATGAGCAGTTCTTC
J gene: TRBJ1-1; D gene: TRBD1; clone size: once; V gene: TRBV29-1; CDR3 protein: CSALQGRNTEAFF; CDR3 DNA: TGCAGCGCCTTACAGGGGAGGAACACTGAAGCTTTCTTT
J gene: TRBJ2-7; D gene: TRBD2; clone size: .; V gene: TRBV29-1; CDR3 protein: CSVRVAGAYEQYF; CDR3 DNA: TGCAGCGTTCGGGTAGCGGGGGCCTACGAGCAGTACTTC